The 23 T cell receptor beta chains in this list originate from one sample, sequenced in a study of cytomegalovirus exposure and HLA in healthy donors (dated by TCRdb to 2015 to 2018). The protocol used for the library was the immunoSEQ multiplex PCR assay. A mixture of 60 forward primers for TCR Vbeta segments and 13 reverse primers for TCR Jbeta segments was used in the multiplex PCR. The source is immuneACCESS, and TCRdb retained only in-frame sequences with V and J called. Part of the clones is not carried over; for the studies checked, unresolved V genes explain less than half of this, and the remainder is unexplained. The sample profile shows around 130,000 clones; roughly 68% of them were found once. The ten most abundant clones make up roughly 6% of the sample. The sample was PBMCs. These receptors were taken from a woman aged 45-65 years in good health and CMV-seropositive.

The genes are TRBV2 and TRBJ2-3; TRBD2 is a possible D gene (6 bases). The ends were cut back, 11 bases at V and 1 base at J, with 13 bases in the middle. The CDR3 has 13 amino acids. Germline CDR1 is SNHLY and CDR2 is FYNNEI. The CDR3 here is CAGGTLGTDTQYF. The CDR3 DNA is TGTGCCGGGGGGACCTTAGGCACAGATACGCAGTATTTT.

In its sample, this clone was seen a few times. The chain has TRBV7-2 and TRBJ2-7; D ambiguous. The germline V gene has CDR1 SGHTA and CDR2 FQGNSA. V lost 4 bases, J lost 0 bases, and 13 bases lay in between. This CDR3 spans 15 amino acids. CDR3 in DNA: TGTGCCAGCAGCTATGAGCCGCATCCCTCCTACGAGCAGTACTTC. Its protein is CASSYEPHPSYEQYF.

In its sample, this clone was seen once. The V gene is TRBV27, the J gene TRBJ2-5; 10 nucleotides match TRBD1. J lost 5 bases, V lost 6 bases, and 3 bases had no gene match. Per germline, CDR1 MNHEY and CDR2 SMNVEV (reference sequence). This CDR3 has 13 residues. CDR3 coding DNA: TGTGCCAGCAGAGACAGGGGGCATGAGACCCAGTACTTC. Encoded protein: CASRDRGHETQYF.

The chain is built from TRBV9 and TRBJ2-5; D uncertain. V was clipped by 0 bases and J by 1 base, with 7 bases between them. This CDR3 has 14 residues. Germline values: CDR1 SGDLS, CDR2 YYNGEE. The CDR3, as DNA: TGTGCCAGCAGCGTAGGTCCTACCCAAGAGACCCAGTACTTC. Translating it yields CASSVGPTQETQYF. Variable domain in full (rest from reference TRBV9 and TRBJ2-5): DSGVTQTPKHLITATGQRVTLRCSPRSGDLSVYWYQQSLDQGLQFLIQYYNGEERAKGNILERFSAQQFPDLHSELNLSSLELGDSALYFCASSVGPTQETQYFGPGTRLLVL.

The chain carries TRBV4-1 and TRBJ1-6, with TRBD1 matching over 10 bases. Germline values: CDR1 MGHRA, CDR2 YSYEKL. The CDR3 is 16 amino acids. The junction had 16 bases not matched to a gene; V was cut back by 7 bases and J by 13 bases. The CDR3 loop reads CASTPRLRGTGDPLHF. The CDR3 DNA is TGCGCCAGCACCCCCCGACTGAGAGGGACAGGGGACCCCCTCCACTTT.

The rearrangement uses TRBV7-8 and TRBJ1-5; D perhaps matches TRBD1 (6 bases). The V end was cut by 0 bases, the J end by 9 bases, with 18 bases between. CDR1 is SGHVS, CDR2 FQNEAQ, per germline. This CDR3 contains 16 residues. The CDR3 DNA reads TGTGCCAGCAGCTTAGCTTCGACAGGTGGTAGCACGCCCCAGCATTTT. It codes for CASSLASTGGSTPQHF.

The chain is built from TRBV5-3 and TRBJ2-4; TRBD2 might be the D (6 bases). TRBV5-3 is classed as an ORF, of uncertain function. The germline V and J ends were trimmed by 5 bases and 7 bases, with 19 bases remaining between them. This CDR3 spans 15 amino acids. CDR3 region: CARSCFGGATNIQYF. The CDR3 region has the DNA TGTGCCAGAAGTTGTTTTGGAGGGGCTACTAACATTCAGTACTTC.

V usage is TRBV29-1 and J usage is TRBJ2-3, with 12 bases identical to TRBD2. From germline, CDR1 is SQVTM and CDR2 ANQGSEA. The CDR3 length is 12 residues. The CDR3 sequence: CGTSGLFGTQYF. Written as DNA, the CDR3 is TGCGGGACTAGCGGGCTTTTCGGTACGCAGTATTTT.

The V and J genes are TRBV6-1 and TRBJ1-1; D remains unclear. Deletions cut 4 bases from V and 6 bases from J, with 6 bases between. The germline V gene encodes CDR1 MNHNS and CDR2 SASEGT. The CDR3 loop spans 11 amino acids. In DNA form, the CDR3 reads TGTGCCAGCAGTGGGCTGGCTGAAGCTTTCTTT. Its protein product is CASSGLAEAFF.

The rearrangement uses TRBV19 and TRBJ2-5; 9 nucleotides agree with TRBD2. The CDR3 contains 14 residues. CDR1 is LNHDA, CDR2 SQIVND, per germline (reference sequence). J was trimmed by 5 bases and V by 8 bases; bases with no gene match: 9. The CDR3 loop is CASQPGLAKETQYF. Written as DNA, the CDR3 is TGTGCCAGTCAGCCGGGACTAGCTAAGGAGACCCAGTACTTC. Full variable domain (rest looked up from reference TRBV19 and TRBJ2-5): DGGITQSPKYLFRKEGQNVTLSCEQNLNHDAMYWYRQDPGQGLRLIYYSQIVNDFQKGDIAEGYSVSREKKESFPLTVTSAQKNPTAFYLCASQPGLAKETQYFGPGTRLLVL.

This chain joins TRBV11-3 and TRBJ1-2; no definite D call. This CDR3 region has 14 residues. V was pared by 1 base and J by 4 bases, with 10 bases between. Germline CDR1 is SGHNT and CDR2 is YENEEA. Here the CDR3 reads CASSLGSRGYGYTF. CDR3 nucleotides: TGTGCCAGCAGCTTAGGGTCACGAGGCTATGGCTACACCTTC.

In regard to this clone: At one boundary the junction diverges from the germline segment, which might be a read error. The chain carries TRBV23-1 and TRBJ1-5; 9 bases match TRBD1. TRBV23-1 is an open reading frame, and its role is uncertain. The CDR3 sequence is 15 residues long. CDR3 sequence (DNA): TGCGCCAGCACTCAACAGGGGGCAGGCAATCAGCCCCAGCATTTT. It translates to CASTQQGAGNQPQHF.

The chain joins TRBV5-5 to TRBJ1-2; unclear D gene. Trimming removed 4 bases from V and 8 bases from J, with 15 bases in between. CDR3 length: 13 residues. The germline gives CDR1 SGHKS, CDR2 YYEKEE (reference sequence). The CDR3 protein is CASSPPGSWGYTF. The CDR3 DNA reads as TGTGCCAGCAGCCCCCCCGGGAGTTGGGGCTACACCTTC. Full variable domain (remainder filled in from reference TRBV5-5 and TRBJ1-2): DAGVTQSPTHLIKTRGQQVTLRCSPISGHKSVSWYQQVLGQGPQFIFQYYEKEERGRGNFPDRFSARQFPNYSSELNVNALLLGDSALYLCASSPPGSWGYTFGSGTRLTVV.

The rearrangement joins TRBV7-2 to TRBJ2-3; weak D call: TRBD2 (5 bases). Trimming cost V 6 bases and J 6 bases, with 10 bases left between them. The CDR3 loop spans 12 amino acids. Germline V gene data show CDR1 as SGHTA and CDR2 as FQGNSA. The CDR3 protein is CASSSTGDTQYF. CDR3 bases: TGTGCCAGCAGTTCAACGGGGGATACGCAGTATTTT.

The chain couples TRBV6-1 to TRBJ2-2; 10 nucleotides match TRBD1. CDR1 MNHNS and CDR2 SASEGT come from the germline V gene. The V gene end was trimmed by 3 bases and the J gene end by 9 bases; junction bases not matched to a gene: 7. The length of the CDR3 is 15 residues. CDR3 protein: CASSEPGTGVRELFF. For the CDR3, the DNA is TGTGCCAGCAGTGAGCCCGGGACAGGGGTCCGGGAGCTGTTTTTT.

The chain recombines TRBV2 with TRBJ2-7, with 9 bases lining up with TRBD2. There are 12 residues in the CDR3. In germline, CDR1 is SNHLY, CDR2 FYNNEI. V was pared by 3 bases and J by 11 bases, with 5 bases of the junction left unmatched. The CDR3 reads CASSDLAGTKYF. DNA of the CDR3: TGTGCCAGCAGTGACCTAGCGGGGACGAAGTACTTC.

The J gene is TRBJ2-7, the V gene TRBV6-1; D remains ambiguous. Germline CDR1 MNHNS, CDR2 SASEGT. The length of the CDR3 is 11 residues. Trimming took off 4 bases at V and 3 bases at J, with 4 bases between the two ends. This chain's CDR3 is CASSAYYEQYF. Written as DNA, the CDR3 is TGTGCCAGCAGTGCCTACTACGAGCAGTACTTC.

Only a few counts were recorded for this clone. V is TRBV4-3 and J is TRBJ2-1, with 10 bases that match TRBD2. This CDR3 is 18 amino acids long. V shed 0 bases and J 7 bases; nucleotides not matched to a gene: 12. Per the germline V gene, CDR1 is LGHNA and CDR2 is YSLEER. The CDR3: CASSQDVGLARPANEQFF. The CDR3 DNA follows: TGCGCCAGCAGCCAAGATGTGGGACTAGCGCGGCCCGCGAATGAGCAGTTCTTC.

V is TRBV6-1 and J is TRBJ2-2; the D gene is possibly TRBD1 (6 bases). The V gene's germline CDR1 is MNHNS and CDR2 SASEGT. The V end lost 6 bases, the J end lost 3 bases, and 14 bases lay between the germline ends. This CDR3 spans 15 amino acids. Written as DNA, the CDR3 is TGTGCCAGCAGGGAACAGGGTCTTCACACCGGGGAGCTGTTTTTT. It translates to CASREQGLHTGELFF.

The chain carries TRBV7-9 and TRBJ1-3; TRBD1 might be the D (5 bases). The CDR3 length is 16 residues. V was pared by 5 bases and J by 9 bases, with 23 bases between. The germline V gene encodes CDR1 SEHNR and CDR2 FQNEAQ (reference sequence). CDR3 amino acids: CASSRMGQTKSSTIYF. The CDR3 nucleotides are TGTGCCAGCAGCCGGATGGGGCAGACGAAGAGTAGCACCATATATTTT. The full variable domain, completed using reference TRBV7-9 and TRBJ1-3, is DTGVSQNPRHKITKRGQNVTFRCDPISEHNRLYWYRQTLGQGPEFLTYFQNEAQLEKSRLLSDRFSAERPKGSFSTLEIQRTEQGDSAMYLCASSRMGQTKSSTIYFGEGSWLTVV.

The chain joins TRBV6-5 to TRBJ2-1, with D possibly being TRBD1 (7 bases). From germline, CDR1 is MNHEY and CDR2 SVGAGI. The CDR3 runs to 14 residues. V lost 8 bases to trimming and J lost 4 bases, with 15 bases between them. The CDR3 reads CASRRDSLYNEQFF. CDR3 in DNA: TGTGCCAGCCGGCGGGACAGCCTATACAATGAGCAGTTCTTC.

The chain carries TRBV4-1 and TRBJ1-4, with D maybe TRBD1 (6 bases). From germline, CDR1 is MGHRA and CDR2 YSYEKL. The CDR3 length is 17 residues. V was trimmed by 8 bases and J by 0 bases, leaving 19 bases between them. CDR3 coding DNA: TGCGCCAGCCGCCCGAGGGGCAGGGGACCAACTAATGAAAAACTGTTTTTT. It encodes CASRPRGRGPTNEKLFF.

V and J are TRBV5-4 and TRBJ2-1; the D is unclear. The CDR3 sequence is 17 residues long. Germline V lookup: CDR1 SGHNT, CDR2 YYREEE (reference sequence). Trimming removed 1 base at V and 2 bases at J, with 16 bases between. For the CDR3, the DNA is TGTGCCAGCAGCTTGTCAGTCGACATGGGCCCCTACAATGAGCAGTTCTTC. Translated, it gives CASSLSVDMGPYNEQFF.